This T cell receptor beta chain stems from a study of siplizumab effects on memory and regulatory T cells. Only in-frame clones appear in the TCRdb table, and some are missing; sequencing was by immunoSEQ multiplex PCR. The sample has about 100,000 clones, about 94% seen once. The germline V gene encodes CDR1 ENHRY and CDR2 SYGVKD. V was shortened by 0 bases and J by 7 bases, with 18 bases between the two germline ends. There are 16 residues in the CDR3. Study results and caveats: Only a minor fraction of alloreactive clones mapped to unstimulated subsets. The diversity of naive T cells seemed greater than that of memory cells, and their alloresponse contribution seemed major. Treatment with siplizumab left mappable alloreactive CD4+ clones averaging approximately 69% Treg-derived, compared with around 26% in controls.

Regarding this clone: What it recognizes is unknown.

Sample: non-Treg CD4+ T cells sorted from blood. The receptor was isolated from a human donor in good health. The chain couples TRBV10-3 to TRBJ1-2; D is uncertain. Here the CDR3 reads CAISESGEGGVRGYTF. The CDR3, as DNA: TGTGCCATCAGTGAGTCGGGAGAGGGAGGCGTACGTGGCTACACCTTC.